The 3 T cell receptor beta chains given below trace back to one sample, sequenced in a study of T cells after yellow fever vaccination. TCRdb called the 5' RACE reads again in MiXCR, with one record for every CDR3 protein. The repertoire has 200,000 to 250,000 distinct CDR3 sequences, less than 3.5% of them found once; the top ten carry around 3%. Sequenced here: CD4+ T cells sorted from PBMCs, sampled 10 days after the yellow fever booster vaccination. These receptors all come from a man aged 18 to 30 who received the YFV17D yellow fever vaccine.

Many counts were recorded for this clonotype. The CDR3 loop reads CASSQDGQGNQPQHF. The CDR3 region has the DNA TGTGCCAGCAGCCAAGACGGCCAGGGCAATCAGCCCCAGCATTTT. This chain uses TRBV4-2 with TRBJ1-5, with no clear D. The CDR3 is 15 residues long. Trimming shortened V by 0 bases and J by 2 bases, and 8 bases separated the two germline ends. Per germline, CDR1 LGHNA and CDR2 YNFKEQ.

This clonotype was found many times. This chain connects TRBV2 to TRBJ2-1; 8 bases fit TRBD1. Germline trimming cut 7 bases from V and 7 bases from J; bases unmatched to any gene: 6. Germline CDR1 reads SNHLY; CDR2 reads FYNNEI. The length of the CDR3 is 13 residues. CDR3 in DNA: TGTGCCAGCACTCTGGACAGGGAAAATGAGCAGTTCTTC. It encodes CASTLDRENEQFF.

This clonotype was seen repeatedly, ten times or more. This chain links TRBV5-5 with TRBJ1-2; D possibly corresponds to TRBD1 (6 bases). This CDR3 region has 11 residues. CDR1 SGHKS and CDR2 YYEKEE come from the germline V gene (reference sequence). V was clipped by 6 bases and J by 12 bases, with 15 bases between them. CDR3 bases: TGTGCCAGCACCAATGCCAAGGGGGACACCTTC. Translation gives CASTNAKGDTF.